This T cell receptor beta chain came from a study of cytomegalovirus exposure and HLA in healthy donors. Method: immunoSEQ multiplex PCR; TCRdb's copy keeps in-frame clones and lacks some. Of some 330,000 clones detected, 86% appear once; the ten largest clones hold more than 0.8%. This CDR3 has 12 amino acids. Germline V lookup: CDR1 KGHSH, CDR2 LQKENI. Trimming took 3 bases from V and 8 from J; bases not matched to a gene: 2. There are a few counts of this clone. What was sequenced was PBMCs. The chain is built from TRBV18 and TRBJ1-2; 8 positions agree with TRBD1. The clonotype was recovered from a young woman in good health and CMV-seronegative. CDR3 in DNA: TGTGCCAGCTCACCGACAGGGGTGGGCTACACCTTC. Translation: CASSPTGVGYTF.